These T cell receptor beta chains were read from a single sample in a study of control samples from healthy donors and cancer patients. Clones were sequenced by immunoSEQ multiplex PCR, and TCRdb holds only the in-frame ones, with some missing. This table has 120,000 or so clones, around 92% appearing once. Material: PBMCs. The receptors shown here come from a man aged 80 or over with head and neck cancer. Both conserved end residues are part of each CDR3. Fields, in order: V gene, CDR3 length, D gene, clone size, J gene, CDR3 DNA, CDR3 protein. A D gene is named only where the DNA matches it firmly. Clone size is shown for a subset of rows, as once, few, many or a class of expanded clone.

v_gene: TRBV9; len: 17; d_gene: .; abundance: once; j_gene: TRBJ1-3; CDR3nt: TGTGCCAGCAGCGTAGGCGCGGGCTCCGCAGTTGGAAACACCATATATTTT; CDR3aa: CASSVGAGSAVGNTIYF
v_gene: TRBV27; len: 18; d_gene: TRBD1; abundance: .; j_gene: TRBJ2-6; CDR3nt: TGTGCCAGCAATCCCACCCCGGGACAGTTGACTGGGGCCAACGTCCTGACTTTC; CDR3aa: CASNPTPGQLTGANVLTF
v_gene: TRBV2; len: 14; d_gene: .; abundance: .; j_gene: TRBJ2-1; CDR3nt: TGTGCCAGCCCGCTAAAGAGCTCCTACAATGAGCAGTTCTTC; CDR3aa: CASPLKSSYNEQFF
v_gene: TRBV6-2/TRBV6-3; len: 15; d_gene: .; abundance: .; j_gene: TRBJ2-7; CDR3nt: TGTGCCAGCAGCCCGCGGGACGGGAGCTCCTACGAGCAGTACTTC; CDR3aa: CASSPRDGSSYEQYF
v_gene: TRBV27; len: 14; d_gene: .; abundance: .; j_gene: TRBJ1-1; CDR3nt: TGTGCCAGCAGTTCGCACAGCACTTACACTGAAGCTTTCTTT; CDR3aa: CASSSHSTYTEAFF
v_gene: TRBV19; len: 15; d_gene: TRBD1; abundance: .; j_gene: TRBJ1-2; CDR3nt: TGTGCCAGTACACAATATGCCAGGGGGCTAGGTGGCTACACCTTC; CDR3aa: CASTQYARGLGGYTF
v_gene: TRBV7-9; len: 11; d_gene: .; abundance: .; j_gene: TRBJ2-1; CDR3nt: TGTGCCAGCAGCCCCTACAATGAGCAGTTCTTC; CDR3aa: CASSPYNEQFF
v_gene: TRBV9; len: 17; d_gene: .; abundance: .; j_gene: TRBJ1-6; CDR3nt: TGTGCCAGCAGCGTGGGGACAATGAGAAGCCGTAATTCACCCCTCCACTTT; CDR3aa: CASSVGTMRSRNSPLHF
v_gene: TRBV19; len: 14; d_gene: .; abundance: few; j_gene: TRBJ1-5; CDR3nt: TGTGCCAGTAGCACGATTCCAATTAATCAGCCCCAGCATTTT; CDR3aa: CASSTIPINQPQHF
v_gene: TRBV5-1; len: 15; d_gene: TRBD1; abundance: .; j_gene: TRBJ2-5; CDR3nt: TGCGCCAGCAAGCCGGGACAGGGGGCGAGGGAGACCCAGTACTTC; CDR3aa: CASKPGQGARETQYF
v_gene: TRBV11-2; len: 14; d_gene: .; abundance: .; j_gene: TRBJ1-5; CDR3nt: TGTGCCAGCAGCTCTGGGGCTGGCAATCAGCCCCAGCATTTT; CDR3aa: CASSSGAGNQPQHF
v_gene: TRBV2; len: 16; d_gene: .; abundance: .; j_gene: TRBJ2-2; CDR3nt: TGTGCCAGCAGTGAAGCGCTTGGGGCCGACACCGGGGAGCTGTTTTTT; CDR3aa: CASSEALGADTGELFF
v_gene: TRBV29-1; len: 13; d_gene: .; abundance: .; j_gene: TRBJ1-2; CDR3nt: TGCAGCGTTAATACACCGGGGGGGTATGGCTACACCTTC; CDR3aa: CSVNTPGGYGYTF
v_gene: TRBV19; len: 14; d_gene: .; abundance: once; j_gene: TRBJ1-1; CDR3nt: TGTGCCAGTAGTATAGTGGGGAGGGGCACTGAAGCTTTCTTT; CDR3aa: CASSIVGRGTEAFF
v_gene: TRBV10-3; len: 15; d_gene: .; abundance: .; j_gene: TRBJ1-2; CDR3nt: TGTGCCATCCGACCGGGCAGCTCCTTCGACTATGGCTACACCTTC; CDR3aa: CAIRPGSSFDYGYTF
v_gene: TRBV6-1; len: 14; d_gene: .; abundance: .; j_gene: TRBJ1-1; CDR3nt: TGTGCCAGCAGTGAACGCGACAGAAGCACTGAAGCTTTCTTT; CDR3aa: CASSERDRSTEAFF
v_gene: TRBV5-8; len: 14; d_gene: .; abundance: .; j_gene: TRBJ2-5; CDR3nt: TGTGCCAGCAGCCCCCTAGCTACGGCAGAGACCCAGTACTTC; CDR3aa: CASSPLATAETQYF
v_gene: TRBV11-2; len: 13; d_gene: TRBD1; abundance: .; j_gene: TRBJ1-1; CDR3nt: TGTGCCAGCAGCCCAGACAGGGGCACTGAAGCTTTCTTT; CDR3aa: CASSPDRGTEAFF
v_gene: TRBV5-1; len: 16; d_gene: .; abundance: .; j_gene: TRBJ1-4; CDR3nt: TGCGCCAGCAGCCCAGGGACGTATGCAACTAATGAAAAACTGTTTTTT; CDR3aa: CASSPGTYATNEKLFF
v_gene: TRBV2; len: 13; d_gene: .; abundance: .; j_gene: TRBJ1-2; CDR3nt: TGTGCCAGCAGAGGTGAGAGCCGGGGCGGCTACACCTTC; CDR3aa: CASRGESRGGYTF
v_gene: TRBV7-7; len: 14; d_gene: TRBD2; abundance: .; j_gene: TRBJ2-3; CDR3nt: TGTGCCAGCAGCTTACTAGCGGGGCTAGATACGCAGTATTTT; CDR3aa: CASSLLAGLDTQYF
v_gene: TRBV9; len: 17; d_gene: TRBD2; abundance: .; j_gene: TRBJ2-2; CDR3nt: TGTGCCAGCAGCGTAGATAGCGGACTAGGTCGTACCGGGGAGCTGTTTTTT; CDR3aa: CASSVDSGLGRTGELFF
v_gene: TRBV5-5; len: 14; d_gene: .; abundance: .; j_gene: TRBJ1-2; CDR3nt: TGTGCCAGCAGCCTCGACCAGGGTCCCTATGGCTACACCTTC; CDR3aa: CASSLDQGPYGYTF
v_gene: TRBV5-1; len: 14; d_gene: .; abundance: once; j_gene: TRBJ2-4; CDR3nt: TGCGCCAGCAGCTTGGAGGGGGGCCTGGGCATTCAGTACTTC; CDR3aa: CASSLEGGLGIQYF
v_gene: TRBV20-1; len: 11; d_gene: .; abundance: once; j_gene: TRBJ2-7; CDR3nt: TGCAGTGCTAGAAAAGGGCACGAGCAGTACTTC; CDR3aa: CSARKGHEQYF
v_gene: TRBV14; len: 14; d_gene: .; abundance: .; j_gene: TRBJ2-2; CDR3nt: TGTGCCAGCAGCCGGGCGCGGAACACCGGGGAGCTGTTTTTT; CDR3aa: CASSRARNTGELFF
v_gene: TRBV7-9; len: 12; d_gene: .; abundance: .; j_gene: TRBJ2-4; CDR3nt: TGTGCCAGCAGCTTGCCACAGGGAGATCAGTACTTC; CDR3aa: CASSLPQGDQYF
v_gene: TRBV27; len: 14; d_gene: .; abundance: .; j_gene: TRBJ1-4; CDR3nt: TGTGCCAGCAGTTTTAAGGGCGGAGGTGAAAAACTGTTTTTT; CDR3aa: CASSFKGGGEKLFF
v_gene: TRBV29-1; len: 14; d_gene: .; abundance: few; j_gene: TRBJ1-6; CDR3nt: TGCAGCGTTGGAGAGGGTTCCTATAATTCACCCCTCCACTTT; CDR3aa: CSVGEGSYNSPLHF
v_gene: TRBV2; len: 14; d_gene: TRBD2; abundance: .; j_gene: TRBJ2-3; CDR3nt: TGTGCCGGCAGGACTAGCGGAGGGGCAGATACGCAGTATTTT; CDR3aa: CAGRTSGGADTQYF
v_gene: TRBV2; len: 14; d_gene: .; abundance: .; j_gene: TRBJ2-1; CDR3nt: TGTGCCAGCAGTGACAGGTCGGTTTACAATGAGCAGTTCTTC; CDR3aa: CASSDRSVYNEQFF
v_gene: TRBV3-1/TRBV3-2; len: 16; d_gene: TRBD2; abundance: .; j_gene: TRBJ2-3; CDR3nt: TGTGCCAGCAGCTTGGGACTAGCGGGGAGCACAGATACGCAGTATTTT; CDR3aa: CASSLGLAGSTDTQYF
v_gene: TRBV27; len: 14; d_gene: TRBD2; abundance: .; j_gene: TRBJ2-1; CDR3nt: TGTGCCAGCAGTCTAAGCGGGACTATGAGGGAGCAGTTCTTC; CDR3aa: CASSLSGTMREQFF
v_gene: TRBV6-5; len: 14; d_gene: .; abundance: .; j_gene: TRBJ2-7; CDR3nt: TGTGCCAGCAGTACACGACTAGGTTGGTACGAGCAGTACTTC; CDR3aa: CASSTRLGWYEQYF
v_gene: TRBV19; len: 15; d_gene: .; abundance: .; j_gene: TRBJ1-3; CDR3nt: TGTGCCGCAGAGGCTCTCGGGACAACTGGAAACACCATATATTTT; CDR3aa: CAAEALGTTGNTIYF
v_gene: TRBV5-1; len: 18; d_gene: TRBD2; abundance: .; j_gene: TRBJ2-3; CDR3nt: TGCGCCAGCAGCTCTGGGTCGGGCCTAGCGGGGCTCGGAGATACGCAGTATTTT; CDR3aa: CASSSGSGLAGLGDTQYF
v_gene: TRBV6-5; len: 11; d_gene: .; abundance: .; j_gene: TRBJ2-7; CDR3nt: TGTAGCGCCGAAGAGGGGTACGAGCAGTACTTC; CDR3aa: CSAEEGYEQYF
v_gene: TRBV11-2; len: 15; d_gene: .; abundance: .; j_gene: TRBJ1-5; CDR3nt: TGTGCCAGCAGCGCCTCAAGCGGGAACAATCAGCCCCAGCATTTT; CDR3aa: CASSASSGNNQPQHF
v_gene: TRBV15; len: 15; d_gene: .; abundance: .; j_gene: TRBJ2-7; CDR3nt: TGTGCCACCAGCAGAGATAAGTTAGGAGGGAGCGAGCAGTACTTC; CDR3aa: CATSRDKLGGSEQYF
v_gene: TRBV9; len: 14; d_gene: .; abundance: .; j_gene: TRBJ2-3; CDR3nt: TGTGCCAGCAGCAGCCGTCTCCACACAGATACGCAGTATTTT; CDR3aa: CASSSRLHTDTQYF
v_gene: TRBV19; len: 14; d_gene: TRBD2; abundance: .; j_gene: TRBJ2-3; CDR3nt: TGTGCCAGTAGTTGGCTGGGACTAGCCGTGGGTTTGTATTTT; CDR3aa: CASSWLGLAVGLYF
v_gene: TRBV27; len: 17; d_gene: TRBD2; abundance: .; j_gene: TRBJ2-1; CDR3nt: TGTGCCAGCAGTATCCGAATGCTAGCGGGAGCCTACAATGAGCAGTTCTTC; CDR3aa: CASSIRMLAGAYNEQFF
v_gene: TRBV3-1/TRBV3-2; len: 14; d_gene: .; abundance: .; j_gene: TRBJ2-7; CDR3nt: TGTGCCAGCAGCCAGTGGGGGGACTCCTACGAGCAGTACTTC; CDR3aa: CASSQWGDSYEQYF
v_gene: TRBV24-1; len: 17; d_gene: TRBD1; abundance: .; j_gene: TRBJ2-5; CDR3nt: TGTGCCACCAGTGATCTTCGACAGGGGGCGGTCCAAGAGACCCAGTACTTC; CDR3aa: CATSDLRQGAVQETQYF
v_gene: TRBV6-5; len: 15; d_gene: .; abundance: .; j_gene: TRBJ2-5; CDR3nt: TGTGCCAGCAGTTCCTACGGGGGGCGAAAAGAGACCCAGTACTTC; CDR3aa: CASSSYGGRKETQYF
v_gene: TRBV7-9; len: 16; d_gene: TRBD1; abundance: .; j_gene: TRBJ1-1; CDR3nt: TGTGCCAGCAGCCCTCCGGGACAGGGAGGAATAGGTGAAGCTTTCTTT; CDR3aa: CASSPPGQGGIGEAFF
v_gene: TRBV7-9; len: 16; d_gene: TRBD1; abundance: .; j_gene: TRBJ1-2; CDR3nt: TGTGCCAGCAGCTTAGGGGGACAGGGGGCTTACTATGGCTACACCTTC; CDR3aa: CASSLGGQGAYYGYTF
v_gene: TRBV5-5; len: 14; d_gene: .; abundance: .; j_gene: TRBJ2-3; CDR3nt: TGTGCCAGCAGCTCCGGGGTGAGCACAGATACGCAGTATTTT; CDR3aa: CASSSGVSTDTQYF
v_gene: TRBV6-5; len: 12; d_gene: .; abundance: .; j_gene: TRBJ2-2; CDR3nt: TGTGCCAGCAGTCCTCGGTTCGGGGAGCTGTTTTTT; CDR3aa: CASSPRFGELFF